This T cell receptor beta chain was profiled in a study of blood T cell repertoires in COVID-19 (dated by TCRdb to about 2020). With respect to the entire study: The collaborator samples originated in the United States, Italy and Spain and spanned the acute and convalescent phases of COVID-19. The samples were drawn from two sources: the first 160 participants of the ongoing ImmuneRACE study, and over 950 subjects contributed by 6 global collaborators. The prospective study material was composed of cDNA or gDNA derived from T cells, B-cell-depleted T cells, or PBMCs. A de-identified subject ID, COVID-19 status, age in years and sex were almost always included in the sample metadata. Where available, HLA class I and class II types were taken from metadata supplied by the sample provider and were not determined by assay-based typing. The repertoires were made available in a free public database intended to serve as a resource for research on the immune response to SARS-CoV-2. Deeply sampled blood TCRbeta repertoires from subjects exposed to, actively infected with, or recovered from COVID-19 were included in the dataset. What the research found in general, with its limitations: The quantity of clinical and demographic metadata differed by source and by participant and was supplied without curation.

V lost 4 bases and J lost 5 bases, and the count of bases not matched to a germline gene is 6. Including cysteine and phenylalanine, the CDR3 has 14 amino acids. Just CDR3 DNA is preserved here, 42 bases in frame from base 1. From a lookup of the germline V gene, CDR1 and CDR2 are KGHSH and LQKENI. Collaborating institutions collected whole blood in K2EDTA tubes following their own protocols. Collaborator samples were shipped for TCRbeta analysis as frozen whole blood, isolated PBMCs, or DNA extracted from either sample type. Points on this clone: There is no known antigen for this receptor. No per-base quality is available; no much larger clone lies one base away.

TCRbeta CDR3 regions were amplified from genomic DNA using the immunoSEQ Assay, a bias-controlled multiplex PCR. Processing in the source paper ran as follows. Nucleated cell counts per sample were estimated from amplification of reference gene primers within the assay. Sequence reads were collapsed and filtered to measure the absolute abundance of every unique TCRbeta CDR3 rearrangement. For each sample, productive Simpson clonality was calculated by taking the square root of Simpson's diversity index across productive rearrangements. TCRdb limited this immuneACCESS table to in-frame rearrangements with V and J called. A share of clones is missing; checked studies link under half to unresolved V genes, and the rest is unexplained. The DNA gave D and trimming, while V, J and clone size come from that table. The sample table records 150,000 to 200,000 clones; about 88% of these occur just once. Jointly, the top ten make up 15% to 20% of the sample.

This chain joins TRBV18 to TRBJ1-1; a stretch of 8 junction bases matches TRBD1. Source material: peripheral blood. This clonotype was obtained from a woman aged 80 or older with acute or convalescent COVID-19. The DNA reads TGTGCCAGCTCACTCAGGGGGCGCGGAACTGAAGCTTTCTTT. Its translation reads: CASSLRGRGTEAFF.